The clone carrying this T cell receptor (beta chain) occurred once. Sequencing of TCR beta drew on CD8+ and CD4+ T cells from blood. FACS was used to enrich TEMRA cells, whereas the CD8+ and CD4+ T cells were obtained by negative isolation. There are 14 residues in the CDR3. V was trimmed by 7 bases and J by 1 base, leaving 10 bases between them. When the RNA was reverse transcribed, random hexamers were used with an input of about 0.5 to 1 ug. By means of immunoSEQ multiplex PCR, TCR beta CDR3 spanning 54 Vbeta and 13 Jbeta underwent amplification. TCRdb re-derived calls from the immunoSEQ multiplex PCR reads in MiXCR, one entry per CDR3 protein. Of around 130,000 distinct CDR3 sequences listed, 85% to 95% are singletons. These data belong to a study of CD8 T cells in Susac syndrome.

The chain joins TRBV12-3 or TRBV12-4 to TRBJ2-2; possible D gene TRBD1, 5 bases. The specimen was CD4+ T cells from PBMCs. The clonotype was recovered from a human donor with multiple sclerosis. The CDR3 DNA is TGTGCCAGCAAAATTGGACAGAACACCGGGGAGCTGTTTTTT. It is translated as CASKIGQNTGELFF.